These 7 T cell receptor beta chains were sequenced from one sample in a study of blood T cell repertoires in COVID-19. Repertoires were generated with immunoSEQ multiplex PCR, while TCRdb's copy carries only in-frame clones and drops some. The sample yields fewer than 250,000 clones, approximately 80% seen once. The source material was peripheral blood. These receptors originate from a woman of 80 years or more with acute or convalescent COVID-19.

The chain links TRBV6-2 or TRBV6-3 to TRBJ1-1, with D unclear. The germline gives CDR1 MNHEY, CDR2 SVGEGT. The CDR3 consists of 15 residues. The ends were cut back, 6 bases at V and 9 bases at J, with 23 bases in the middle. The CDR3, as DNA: TGTGCCAGCAGCGAACTGGGAGCGGCTCGCGGACAAGCTTTCTTT. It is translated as CASSELGAARGQAFF.

CDR3 in DNA: TGCGCCAGCAGCCTACAGGGGGCGGTGGATGAAAAACTGTTTTTT. Its protein product is CASSLQGAVDEKLFF. The chain is built from TRBV5-1 and TRBJ1-4; TRBD1 matches at 9 bases. The germline CDR1 and CDR2 sequences are SGHRS and YFSETQ. Losses at the gene ends were 4 bases for V and 6 bases for J; bases not matched to a gene: 7. The CDR3 is 15 residues long.

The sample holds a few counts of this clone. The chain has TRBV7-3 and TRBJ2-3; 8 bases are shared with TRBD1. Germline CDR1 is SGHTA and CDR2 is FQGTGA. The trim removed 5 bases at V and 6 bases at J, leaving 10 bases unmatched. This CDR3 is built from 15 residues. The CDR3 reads CASSPTQGASDTQYF. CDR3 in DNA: TGTGCCAGCAGCCCGACTCAGGGGGCGAGCGATACGCAGTATTTT.

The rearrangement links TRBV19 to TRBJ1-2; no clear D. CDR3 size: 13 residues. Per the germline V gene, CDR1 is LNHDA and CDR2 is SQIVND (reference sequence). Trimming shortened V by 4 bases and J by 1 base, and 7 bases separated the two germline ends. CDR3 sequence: CASSSGVNYGYTF. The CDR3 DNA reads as TGTGCCAGTAGTAGCGGAGTTAACTATGGCTACACCTTC.

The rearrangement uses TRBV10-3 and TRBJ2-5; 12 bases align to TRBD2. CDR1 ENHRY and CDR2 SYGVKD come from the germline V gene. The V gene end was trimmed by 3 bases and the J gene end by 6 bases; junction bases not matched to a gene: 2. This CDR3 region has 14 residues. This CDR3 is CAISEGLAGQTQYF. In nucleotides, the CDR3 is TGTGCCATCAGTGAAGGACTAGCGGGGCAGACCCAGTACTTC.

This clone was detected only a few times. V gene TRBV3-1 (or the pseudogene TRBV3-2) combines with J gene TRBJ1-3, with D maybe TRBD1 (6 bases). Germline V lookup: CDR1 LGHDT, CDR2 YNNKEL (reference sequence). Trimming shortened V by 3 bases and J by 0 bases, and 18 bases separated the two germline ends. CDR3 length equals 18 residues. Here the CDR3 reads CASSQPLLTGTSGNTIYF. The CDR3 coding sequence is TGTGCCAGCAGCCAGCCTCTCTTGACAGGCACCTCTGGAAACACCATATATTTT.

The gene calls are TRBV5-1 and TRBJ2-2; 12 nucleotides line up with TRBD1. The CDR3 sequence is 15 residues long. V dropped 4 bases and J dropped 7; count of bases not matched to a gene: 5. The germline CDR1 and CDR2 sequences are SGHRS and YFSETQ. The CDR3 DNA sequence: TGCGCCAGCAGCCCGGGACAGGGGGCTATCGGGGAGCTGTTTTTT. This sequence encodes CASSPGQGAIGELFF.